These 5 T cell receptor beta chains share one sample of origin, sequenced in a study of CD8+CD57+ T cells in acquired aplastic anemia. Sequencing involved patients with CD8+CD57+ cell expansion previously shown by flow cytometry. The TCR beta profiling, which covered VDJ combination and CDR3 sequence, was carried out using genomic DNA as the template. From the reads, TCRdb called clonotypes with MiXCR, one entry per CDR3 protein. The sample includes 100,000 to 150,000 distinct CDR3 sequences, approximately 41% seen only once; the top ten take 2.6%. Sequenced input: sorted CD4+, CD8+, or CD8+CD57+ T cells (not recorded which) from PBMCs. The source is a human donor with aplastic anemia.

This clonotype was counted ten times or more. The V call is TRBV12-3 or TRBV12-4, the J call TRBJ1-1, with 9 bases lining up with TRBD1. CDR3 length: 17 amino acids. V shed 10 bases and J 0 bases; nucleotides not matched to a gene: 15. For the CDR3, the DNA is TGTGCCACCCGAATTCCGGGACAGGGATCGGTGAACACTGAAGCTTTCTTT. Residues: CATRIPGQGSVNTEAFF.

Many counts were recorded for this clonotype. The rearrangement uses TRBV10-2 and TRBJ2-7; the D gene is possibly TRBD2 (6 bases). V lost 3 bases and J lost 5, with 20 bases in between. Germline CDR1 and CDR2: WSHSY and SAAADI. The CDR3 consists of 16 residues. The CDR3: CASSDQMSGVPHEQYF. The CDR3 nucleotides are TGCGCCAGCAGTGATCAAATGTCGGGGGTCCCTCACGAGCAGTACTTC.

As to this clonotype: This could be a read error, since a much larger clone is one nucleotide away. No conserved phenylalanine or tryptophan ends this CDR3, so it is likely a read error. This chain joins TRBV19 and TRBJ1-5; D unclear. The CDR3 is made up of 17 amino acids. V was pared by 1 base and J by 1 base, with 14 bases between. Germline V CDR1 and CDR2: LNHDA, SQIVND (reference sequence). The CDR3 reads CASSIVTPIGSNQPQHL. The CDR3, as DNA: TGTGCCAGTAGTATAGTTACCCCAATCGGCAGCAATCAGCCCCAGCATCTT.

The sample holds many counts of this clonotype. The chain carries TRBV4-1 and TRBJ1-6; D is ambiguous. The CDR3 runs 15 residues. Trimming cost V 1 base and J 4 bases, with 8 bases left between them. Germline lookup yields CDR1 MGHRA and CDR2 YSYEKL. CDR3 bases: TGCGCCAGCAGCCAAGGGTCGCAATATAATTCACCCCTCCACTTT. Its protein product is CASSQGSQYNSPLHF.

In the case of this clonotype: A much larger clone differs by one base, so this may be a read error. The rearrangement uses TRBV3-1 and TRBJ2-1, with D tentatively TRBD1 or TRBD2 (5 bases each). This CDR3 is 11 amino acids long. Germline values: CDR1 LGHDT, CDR2 YNNKEL (reference sequence). The CDR3 DNA sequence: TGTGCCAGCAGCCAAGGGGGGAGATCTGTCTTC. Its protein product is CASSQGGRSVF.